These 16 T cell receptor beta chains were all obtained from the same sample, sequenced in a study of early T cells in non-severe SARS-CoV-2 infection. TCRdb analysed the 5' RACE reads with MiXCR anew, one entry per CDR3 protein. The sample holds about 69,000 distinct CDR3 sequences, 8.5% to 10% seen once. Material for sequencing was whole blood. These TCRs come from an adult who was a healthcare worker with PCR-confirmed SARS-CoV-2 infection or an uninfected control (not recorded which).

This clonotype was observed many times. The rearrangement uses TRBV12-3 or TRBV12-4 and TRBJ2-1, with D possibly matching TRBD1 (5 bases). V was pared by 7 bases and J by 5 bases, with 12 bases between. This CDR3 is 13 amino acids long. CDR3 in DNA: TGTGCCAGCACCATGGGGCCGAACAATGAGCAGTTCTTC. It is translated as CASTMGPNNEQFF.

This clonotype showed up many times. This chain uses TRBV20-1 with TRBJ2-3; TRBD2 might be the D (5 bases). CDR1 and CDR2 from the germline V gene are DFQATT and SNEGSKA (reference sequence). V was clipped by 0 bases and J by 4 bases, with 11 bases between them. The CDR3 is 14 residues long. The CDR3 bases are TGCAGTGCTAGAGATCTCCTAGCATCAGATACGCAGTATTTT. Protein: CSARDLLASDTQYF.

This clonotype came up a few times. A read error may explain this, as a much larger clone is one base away. This chain uses TRBV7-8 with TRBJ1-1; possible D gene TRBD1, 6 bases. Germline loops: CDR1 SGHVS, CDR2 FQNEAQ. The CDR3 is 16 residues long. The CDR3 sequence: CASSLGGGRTSTEAIF. The CDR3 nucleotides read TGTGCCAGCAGCTTAGGAGGGGGTAGGACGTCGACTGAAGCTATCTTT. The full variable domain, its missing parts supplied by reference TRBV7-8 and TRBJ1-1, is GAGVSQSPRYKVAKRGQDVALRCDPISGHVSLFWYQQALGQGPEFLTYFQNEAQLDKSGLPSDRFFAERPEGSVSTLKIQRTQQEDSAVYLCASSLGGGRTSTEAIFGQGTRLTVV.

Regarding this clonotype: One end of the junction is discordant with germline, which a read error may explain. J is TRBJ2-7 and V is TRBV20-1; 9 nucleotides match TRBD1. Per germline, CDR1 DFQATT and CDR2 SNEGSKA (reference sequence). This CDR3 has 17 residues. CDR3 loop: CSAREPYGTGNPYERYF. CDR3 in DNA: TGCAGTGCTAGAGAACCTTATGGGACAGGGAACCCCTACGAGCGGTACTTC.

This clonotype was seen more than once but under ten times. This chain connects TRBV3-1 to TRBJ2-1, with 9 positions matching TRBD2. Losses at the gene ends were 1 base for V and 1 base for J; bases not matched to a gene: 11. Germline assignment: CDR1 LGHDT and CDR2 YNNKEL (reference sequence). This CDR3 has 19 amino acids. The CDR3 nucleotides read TGTGCCAGCAGCCAAGGATCCTGGGCGGGAGGGCGATCCTACAATGAGCAGTTCTTC. It specifies CASSQGSWAGGRSYNEQFF.

The sample holds many counts of this clonotype. J is TRBJ2-7 and V is TRBV7-2; tentative D call: TRBD2 (5 bases). Germline CDR1 SGHTA, CDR2 FQGNSA. V shed 0 bases and J shed 3 bases, with 9 bases lying between them. The CDR3 is made up of 14 amino acids. The CDR3 nucleotides read TGTGCCAGCAGCTTAGCGAGGGTCGACTACGAGCAGTACTTC. This translates into CASSLARVDYEQYF. Variable domain in full (rest from reference TRBV7-2 and TRBJ2-7): GAGVSQSPSNKVTEKGKDVELRCDPISGHTALYWYRQSLGQGLEFLIYFQGNSAPDKSGLPSDRFSAERTGGSVSTLTIQRTQQEDSAVYLCASSLARVDYEQYFGPGTRLTVT.

In its sample, this clonotype was seen many times. The chain combines TRBV7-8 with TRBJ1-2; D unresolved. V lost 5 bases and J 1 base, leaving 8 bases between the germline ends. In germline, CDR1 is SGHVS, CDR2 FQNEAQ. The CDR3 has 13 amino acids. The CDR3 nucleotides read TGTGCCAGCAGCCCTTTAATTAACTATGGCTACACCTTC. It encodes CASSPLINYGYTF.

This sequence joins TRBV11-2 and TRBJ2-3, with D hard to call. The CDR3 loop spans 13 amino acids. The germline V gene has CDR1 SGHAT and CDR2 FQNNGV. The V and J ends lost 5 bases and 5 bases respectively, with 11 bases between them. The CDR3 protein is CASSKTFLDTQYF. DNA of the CDR3: TGTGCCAGCAGCAAAACCTTTTTAGATACGCAGTATTTT.

The V call is TRBV27, the J call TRBJ2-7; D is possibly TRBD1 (7 bases). The CDR3 length is 12 residues. Germline V CDR1 and CDR2: MNHEY, SMNVEV (reference sequence). The CDR3 DNA sequence: TGTGAGGCCAGGGGGGTAGGGGACGAGCAGTACTTC. This translates into CEARGVGDEQYF.

This clonotype has just a few counts. The genes are TRBV6-5 and TRBJ2-7, with D possibly being TRBD1 (5 bases). Germline V gives CDR1 MNHEY, CDR2 SVGAGI. V was clipped by 6 bases and J by 2 bases, with 17 bases between them. The CDR3 spans 15 residues. The CDR3 region is CASSLRQKGTYEQYF. CDR3 nucleotides: TGTGCCAGCAGCCTCCGACAGAAAGGAACCTACGAGCAGTACTTC.

This clonotype occurred a few times. The chain is built from TRBV15 and TRBJ2-7; 10 nucleotides align to TRBD1. V trimming: 3 bases; J trimming: 3 bases; junction bases outside the gene matches: 5. This CDR3 is built from 15 residues. In germline, CDR1 is LNHNV, CDR2 YYDKDF (reference sequence). CDR3 protein: CATSRERDRGYEQYF. CDR3 bases: TGTGCCACCAGCAGGGAAAGGGACAGGGGCTACGAGCAGTACTTC.

The chain employs TRBV4-1 and TRBJ2-3, with 10 bases aligning to TRBD2. CDR1 is MGHRA, CDR2 YSYEKL, per germline. The V and J ends lost 5 bases and 2 bases, in that order; junction bases with no gene match: 13. CDR3 length: 18 amino acids. CDR3: CASSAHSASGSLTDTQYF. The CDR3 bases are TGCGCCAGCAGCGCACATTCGGCTAGCGGGAGTCTCACAGATACGCAGTATTTT.

The chain uses TRBV19 and TRBJ1-2; D possibly corresponds to TRBD1 (6 bases). The V and J ends lost 6 bases and 7 bases respectively, with 15 bases between them. The CDR3 extends over 13 amino acids. Germline assignment: CDR1 LNHDA and CDR2 SQIVND (reference sequence). The CDR3 nucleotides are TGTGCCAGTAGAAACCTCAGGGGAAGTGGCTACACCTTC. Protein sequence: CASRNLRGSGYTF.

This clonotype has at least ten counts. The chain has TRBV2 and TRBJ2-5; no clear D. Germline-derived CDR1 and CDR2 are SNHLY and FYNNEI. This CDR3 region has 11 residues. V was clipped by 3 bases and J by 5 bases, with 4 bases between them. As DNA, the CDR3 is TGTGCCAGCAGTGATTGGGAGACCCAGTACTTC. This encodes CASSDWETQYF.

This clonotype has ten or more counts. CDR3 in amino acids: CASSLYSRETQYF. CDR3 DNA sequence: TGTGCCAGCAGCTTATATAGCCGGGAGACCCAGTACTTC. The chain joins TRBV13 to TRBJ2-5; D not certain. The CDR3 extends over 13 amino acids. Trimming pared 2 bases from V and 5 bases from J, leaving 9 bases between. Germline CDR1 is PRHDT and CDR2 is FYEKMQ (reference sequence).

There are a few counts of this clonotype. This rearrangement joins TRBV7-9 to TRBJ1-2; perhaps TRBD1 as D (5 bases). Germline loops: CDR1 SEHNR, CDR2 FQNEAQ (reference sequence). The CDR3 sequence is 14 residues long. With 5 bases removed from V and 5 bases from J, the gap between germline ends came to 15 bases. The CDR3 loop reads CASSPTGTGYGYTF. The CDR3 nucleotides read TGTGCCAGCAGCCCCACCGGGACCGGGTATGGCTACACCTTC.